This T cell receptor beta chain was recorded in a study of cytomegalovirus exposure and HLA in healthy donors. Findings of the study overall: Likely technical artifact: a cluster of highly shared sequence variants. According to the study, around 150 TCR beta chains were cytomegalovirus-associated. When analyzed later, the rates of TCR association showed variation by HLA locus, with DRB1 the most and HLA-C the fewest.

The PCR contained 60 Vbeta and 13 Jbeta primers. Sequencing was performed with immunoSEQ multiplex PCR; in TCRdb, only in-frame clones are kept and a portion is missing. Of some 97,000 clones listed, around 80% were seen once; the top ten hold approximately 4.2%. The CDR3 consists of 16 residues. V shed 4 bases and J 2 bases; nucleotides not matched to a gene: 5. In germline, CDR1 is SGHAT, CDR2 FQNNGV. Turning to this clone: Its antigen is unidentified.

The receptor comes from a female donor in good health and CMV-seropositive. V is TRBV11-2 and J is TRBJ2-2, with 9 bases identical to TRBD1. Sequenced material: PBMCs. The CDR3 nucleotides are TGTGCCAGCAGCTGGAGGACAGGGGCAAACACCGGGGAGCTGTTTTTT. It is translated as CASSWRTGANTGELFF.